Below are 29 T cell receptor beta chains sequenced from a single sample in a study of T cells in Graves' hyperthyroidism and ophthalmopathy. There were TCR beta CDR3 regions amplified from RNA transcripts. First-round RT-PCR with HTBI primers amplified the TCR CDR3 region. Each CDR3 protein gets one entry after TCRdb re-called the multiplex PCR reads with MiXCR. This sample has about 600,000 distinct CDR3 sequences; 15% to 20% occur once, and the top ten carry roughly 3%. Specimen: blood. The receptor source for this set is a woman between 35 and 50 years old with Graves' ophthalmopathy.

This clonotype appeared many times. The chain joins TRBV12-3 or TRBV12-4 to TRBJ2-1, with a tentative D call TRBD2 (5 bases). Trimming shortened V by 5 bases and J by 9 bases, and 11 bases separated the two germline ends. This CDR3 comprises 12 residues. The CDR3 region is CASSQSRGEQFF. CDR3 nucleotides: TGTGCCAGCAGTCAGAGTCGGGGTGAGCAGTTCTTC.

This clonotype was observed at least ten times. The chain carries TRBV12-3 or TRBV12-4 and TRBJ2-3; 7 bases match TRBD2. The CDR3 is 14 amino acids. The V segment lost 7 bases and the J segment 1 base; nucleotides outside the gene matches: 5. The CDR3 DNA sequence: TGTGCCAGCACCTTGGGGGGGGGCACAGATACGCAGTATTTT. Its protein product is CASTLGGGTDTQYF.

The rearrangement joins TRBV5-1 to TRBJ1-1; TRBD1 matches at 8 bases. Unmatched junction bases numbered 7, after V lost 3 bases and J lost 6 bases. Germline CDR1 SGHRS, CDR2 YFSETQ. This CDR3 has 14 amino acids. The DNA for the CDR3 is TGCGCCAGCAGCTGGACAGGGATTTCAGCTGAAGCTTTCTTT. It is translated as CASSWTGISAEAFF.

In this sample, this clonotype turned up a few times. The chain carries TRBV29-1 and TRBJ2-1; D might be TRBD1 (6 bases). CDR3 size: 12 residues. Trimming stripped 5 bases from V and 4 bases from J, with 9 bases between. Germline lookup yields CDR1 SQVTM and CDR2 ANQGSEA. CDR3 loop: CSVLDSYNEQFF. CDR3 nucleotides: TGCAGCGTTCTGGACAGTTACAATGAGCAGTTCTTC.

The table lists this clonotype with many counts. V and J are TRBV2 and TRBJ1-5; TRBD1 is a possible D gene (6 bases). This CDR3 spans 17 amino acids. The germline CDR1 and CDR2 sequences are SNHLY and FYNNEI. V shed 5 bases and J shed 1 base, with 18 bases lying between them. CDR3 region: CASSLQTGLGSNQPQHF. The CDR3 DNA is TGTGCCAGCAGTTTACAAACAGGGCTTGGGAGCAATCAGCCCCAGCATTTT. Filled out from reference TRBV2 and TRBJ1-5, the complete variable domain reads EPEVTQTPSHQVTQMGQEVILRCVPISNHLYFYWYRQILGQKVEFLVSFYNNEISEKSEIFDDQFSVERPDGSNFTLKIRSTKLEDSAMYFCASSLQTGLGSNQPQHFGDGTRLSIL.

This rearrangement joins TRBV20-1 to TRBJ1-2, with D unclear. With 0 bases removed from V and 8 bases from J, the gap between germline ends came to 13 bases. The length of the CDR3 is 13 residues. Germline V gene lookup returns CDR1 DFQATT and CDR2 SNEGSKA (reference sequence). Here the CDR3 DNA reads TGCAGTGCTAGAGAGTTACGGGGATTCGGCTACACCTTC. Protein sequence: CSARELRGFGYTF.

At least ten counts were recorded for this clonotype. This chain uses TRBV7-2 with TRBJ2-1; possible D gene TRBD2, 6 bases. CDR1 SGHTA and CDR2 FQGNSA come from the germline V gene. The V and J ends lost 1 base and 4 bases respectively, with 8 bases between them. The CDR3 length is 14 residues. The CDR3 sequence: CASSLGRGYNEQFF. The CDR3 DNA reads TGTGCCAGCAGCTTAGGGCGGGGATACAATGAGCAGTTCTTC.

The genes are TRBV11-2 and TRBJ2-7, with 10 nucleotides matching TRBD2. The junction had 5 bases not matched to a gene; V was cut back by 2 bases and J by 4 bases. The CDR3 sequence is 15 residues long. Germline CDR1 is SGHAT and CDR2 is FQNNGV. The CDR3 sequence: CASSLPGLARYEQYF. CDR3 in DNA: TGTGCCAGCAGCTTACCGGGACTAGCGCGTTACGAGCAGTACTTC.

This clonotype was recorded many times. This chain connects TRBV30 to TRBJ2-7, with D possibly TRBD1 on 6 matching bases. CDR1 is GTSNPN and CDR2 is SVGIG in the germline V gene (reference sequence). This CDR3 has 13 residues. Trimming pared 5 bases from V and 2 bases from J, leaving 13 bases between. The CDR3 region has the DNA TGTGCCTGGCGGAATAAGGGGGCCTACGAGCAGTACTTC. Its translation: CAWRNKGAYEQYF. The variable domain in full, completed from reference TRBV30 and TRBJ2-7, reads SQTIHQWPATLVQPVGSPLSLECTVEGTSNPNLYWYRQAAGRGLQLLFYSVGIGQISSEVPQNLSASRPQDRQFILSSKKLLLSDSGFYLCAWRNKGAYEQYFGPGTRLTVT.

This clonotype was counted ten times or more. V is TRBV12-3 or TRBV12-4 and J is TRBJ2-1; 11 bases fit TRBD1. V was pared by 2 bases and J by 8 bases, with 2 bases of the junction left unmatched. This CDR3 is built from 14 residues. Here the CDR3 DNA reads TGTGCCAGCAGTTTAAGGACAGGGGGCCATGAGCAGTTCTTC. This sequence encodes CASSLRTGGHEQFF.

This clonotype was found a few times. V gene TRBV9 combines with J gene TRBJ1-3, with 8 bases identical to TRBD1. V trimming: 4 bases; J trimming: 7 bases; junction bases outside the gene matches: 7. The CDR3 extends over 14 amino acids. Germline CDR1 and CDR2: SGDLS and YYNGEE. CDR3 residues: CASSRGQEHNTIYF. In DNA form, the CDR3 reads TGTGCCAGCAGCCGGGGACAGGAACATAACACCATATATTTT.

V and J are TRBV10-3 and TRBJ1-5; possible D gene TRBD1, 5 bases. CDR3 size: 12 residues. V was cut by 11 bases and J by 7 bases, with 15 bases left in between. The V gene's germline CDR1 is ENHRY and CDR2 SYGVKD. CDR3 bases: TGTGCCGCTGGCAGGGATCCACAGCCCCAGCATTTT. Translated, it gives CAAGRDPQPQHF.

This clonotype was picked up many times. The genes are TRBV13 and TRBJ2-1; TRBD2 is a possible D gene (7 bases). V lost 1 base and J lost 4, with 14 bases in between. The CDR3 totals 16 residues. Germline-derived CDR1 and CDR2 are PRHDT and FYEKMQ (reference sequence). The chain's CDR3 is CASSLDPGGRYNEQFF. The CDR3 bases are TGTGCCAGCAGCTTAGACCCGGGGGGCCGGTACAATGAGCAGTTCTTC.

The chain joins TRBV19 to TRBJ2-2, with D uncertain. CDR1 LNHDA and CDR2 SQIVND come from the germline V gene (reference sequence). With 3 bases removed from V and 7 bases from J, the gap between germline ends came to 3 bases. The CDR3 consists of 11 residues. The CDR3 loop is CASSMGGELFF. The CDR3 DNA reads TGTGCCAGTAGTATGGGCGGGGAGCTGTTTTTT.

With respect to this clonotype: Compared with germline, one end of the junction differs, possibly owing to a read error. This chain uses TRBV11-1 with TRBJ2-6, with D uncertain. This CDR3 spans 16 amino acids. The germline gives CDR1 SGHAT, CDR2 FQDESV (reference sequence). CDR3 in DNA: TGCGCCAGCAGCCAAGGGAAGGTATCTGGGGCCAACGTCCTGACTTTC. This gives the protein CASSQGKVSGANVLTF.

The chain has TRBV10-3 and TRBJ1-1; TRBD1 aligns across 10 bases. The CDR3 totals 15 residues. V gave up 7 bases and J gave up 6 bases; unmatched junction bases: 11. Germline lookup yields CDR1 ENHRY and CDR2 SYGVKD. CDR3 sequence (DNA): TGTGCCATCACTCAGTCCGGACAGGGGGTCGCTGAAGCTTTCTTT. Protein product: CAITQSGQGVAEAFF.

In its sample, this clonotype was seen many times. This chain links TRBV12-5 with TRBJ2-3; 10 nucleotides align to TRBD1. This CDR3 comprises 19 residues. Trimming removed 0 bases from V and 8 bases from J; junction bases left unmatched: 17. Per the germline V gene, CDR1 is LGHNT and CDR2 is FRNRAP. CDR3 residues: CASGLVLGGTGASRGTQYF. The CDR3 DNA follows: TGTGCTAGTGGTTTGGTACTCGGAGGGACAGGGGCCTCGAGGGGTACGCAGTATTTT.

The chain joins TRBV6-1 to TRBJ1-5, with TRBD1 as a possible D gene (6 bases). Per germline, CDR1 MNHNS and CDR2 SASEGT. Trimming took 6 bases from V and 5 from J, leaving 20 bases between them. The CDR3 covers 16 residues. The DNA for the CDR3 is TGTGCCAGCAGAGAAACCCGGAGGGGGGGAGATCAGCCCCAGCATTTT. This sequence encodes CASRETRRGGDQPQHF.

A few counts support this clonotype. A single base separates this from a much larger clone, so it may be a read error. In nucleotides, the CDR3 is TGTGCCAGCACCGTTGACAGGGCCTATGGCCACACCTTC. Residues: CASTVDRAYGHTF. This chain uses TRBV2 with TRBJ1-2; 7 bases are a match to TRBD1. The CDR3 is 13 amino acids. Germline assignment: CDR1 SNHLY and CDR2 FYNNEI.

This clonotype was counted between two and nine times. The chain carries TRBV2 and TRBJ2-7, with no clear D. V shed 0 bases and J shed 2 bases, with 14 bases lying between them. CDR1 SNHLY and CDR2 FYNNEI come from the germline V gene. The CDR3 extends over 16 amino acids. CDR3 in DNA: TGTGCCAGCAGTGAAGCTGCGGTCCCAACCCCCTACGAGCAGTACTTC. Translated, it gives CASSEAAVPTPYEQYF.

The gene calls are TRBV2 and TRBJ1-4; no reliable D call. Germline V lookup: CDR1 SNHLY, CDR2 FYNNEI. This CDR3 has 15 amino acids. V dropped 4 bases and J dropped 5 bases, with 14 bases sitting between them. The CDR3 DNA reads as TGTGCCAGCAGTGTAGACGGAATCTCGAATGAAAAACTGTTTTTT. It yields the protein CASSVDGISNEKLFF.

This clonotype was seen at least ten times. This chain links TRBV2 with TRBJ2-3, with D perhaps matching TRBD1 (6 bases). The CDR3 spans 14 residues. Trimming left V 6 bases short and J 4 bases short, with 14 bases between. The germline V gene has CDR1 SNHLY and CDR2 FYNNEI. CDR3 amino acids: CASRYQGIADTQYF. CDR3 bases: TGTGCCAGCAGATACCAGGGGATCGCAGATACGCAGTATTTT. Using reference TRBV2 and TRBJ2-3 for the parts outside the CDR3, the full variable domain is EPEVTQTPSHQVTQMGQEVILRCVPISNHLYFYWYRQILGQKVEFLVSFYNNEISEKSEIFDDQFSVERPDGSNFTLKIRSTKLEDSAMYFCASRYQGIADTQYFGPGTRLTVL.

The chain recombines TRBV28 with TRBJ2-7; TRBD2 aligns across 8 bases. The CDR3 runs 14 residues. V trimming: 5 bases; J trimming: 1 base; junction bases outside the gene matches: 4. CDR1 is MDHEN, CDR2 SYDVKM, per germline. The CDR3 nucleotides read TGTGCCAGCAGTCTGACTAGCGAGTCCTACGAGCAGTACTTC. It encodes CASSLTSESYEQYF.

This clonotype was observed a few times. The chain combines TRBV5-1 with TRBJ1-1; unclear D gene. The CDR3 runs 13 residues. Germline V gene lookup returns CDR1 SGHRS and CDR2 YFSETQ. The V end was cut by 7 bases, the J end by 7 bases, with 17 bases between. CDR3 DNA: TGCGCCAGCCGCGCATTGGAGGAAGGTGAAGCTTTCTTT. Its protein product is CASRALEEGEAFF. The full variable domain, its missing parts supplied by reference TRBV5-1 and TRBJ1-1, is KAGVTQTPRYLIKTRGQQVTLSCSPISGHRSVSWYQQTPGQGLQFLFEYFSETQRNKGNFPGRFSGRQFSNSRSEMNVSTLELGDSALYLCASRALEEGEAFFGQGTRLTVV.

This clonotype came up a few times. The chain links TRBV7-3 to TRBJ1-1; the D gene is possibly TRBD1 (6 bases). The CDR3 loop spans 15 amino acids. V dropped 1 base and J dropped 1 base, with 10 bases sitting between them. Germline CDR1 and CDR2: SGHTA and FQGTGA. CDR3 sequence: CASSLSGTQNTEAFF. As DNA, the CDR3 is TGTGCCAGCAGCTTAAGTGGGACACAGAACACTGAAGCTTTCTTT.

This chain connects TRBV6-2 or TRBV6-3 to TRBJ2-3; the D is unclear. V was clipped by 0 bases and J by 6 bases, with 7 bases between them. CDR3 size: 13 residues. In germline, CDR1 is MNHEY, CDR2 SVGEGT. CDR3 sequence reads: CASSYSSQDTQYF. DNA of the CDR3: TGTGCCAGCAGTTACTCGAGTCAGGATACGCAGTATTTT.

For the CDR3, the DNA is TGTGCCAGCAGTTTCAGACAGGGGGCCGGGGAGCTGTTTTTT. It is translated as CASSFRQGAGELFF. V is TRBV12-3 or TRBV12-4 and J is TRBJ2-2, with 9 bases fitting TRBD1. The CDR3 is made up of 14 amino acids. Trimming took 3 bases from V and 6 from J; bases not matched to a gene: 2.

This chain uses TRBV10-3 with TRBJ2-1; 9 nucleotides agree with TRBD2. Looked up from germline, CDR1 is ENHRY and CDR2 is SYGVKD. The CDR3 length is 16 residues. Trimming took 3 bases from V and 2 from J; bases not matched to a gene: 5. The DNA for the CDR3 is TGTGCCATCAGTGATTACAGCGGGGGGCCCTACAATGAGCAGTTCTTC. Translated: CAISDYSGGPYNEQFF.

This clonotype was found many times. The chain recombines TRBV12-3 or TRBV12-4 with TRBJ1-5; the D is unclear. This CDR3 contains 13 residues. Trimming pared 3 bases from V and 9 bases from J, leaving 12 bases between. The CDR3 loop is CASSLVLLGPQHF. CDR3 DNA sequence: TGTGCCAGCAGTTTGGTCCTCCTGGGGCCCCAGCATTTT.